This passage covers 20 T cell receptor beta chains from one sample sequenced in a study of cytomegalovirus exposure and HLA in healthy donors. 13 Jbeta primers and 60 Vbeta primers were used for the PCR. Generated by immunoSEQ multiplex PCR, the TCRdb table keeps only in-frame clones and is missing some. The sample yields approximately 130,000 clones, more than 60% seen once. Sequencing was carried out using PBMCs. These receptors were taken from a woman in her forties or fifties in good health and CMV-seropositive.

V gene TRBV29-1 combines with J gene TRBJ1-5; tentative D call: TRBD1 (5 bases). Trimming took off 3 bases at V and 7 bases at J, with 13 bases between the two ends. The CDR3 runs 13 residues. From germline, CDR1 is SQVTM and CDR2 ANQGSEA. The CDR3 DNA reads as TGCAGCGTTGAGGCCAGGGAGGCGCAGCCCCAGCATTTT. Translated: CSVEAREAQPQHF.

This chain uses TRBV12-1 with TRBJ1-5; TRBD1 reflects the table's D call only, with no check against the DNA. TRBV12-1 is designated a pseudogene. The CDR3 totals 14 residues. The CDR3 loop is CASSFKTGHQPQHF. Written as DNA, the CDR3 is TGTGCCAGCAGCTTCAAGACAGGCCATCAGCCCCAGCATTTT.

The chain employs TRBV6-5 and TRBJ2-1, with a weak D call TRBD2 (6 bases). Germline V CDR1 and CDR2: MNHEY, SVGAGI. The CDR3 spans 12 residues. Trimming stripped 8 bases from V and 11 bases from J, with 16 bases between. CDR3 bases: TGTGCCAGCCAAGCAGAAGGCGGGAAGCAGTTCTTC. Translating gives CASQAEGGKQFF.

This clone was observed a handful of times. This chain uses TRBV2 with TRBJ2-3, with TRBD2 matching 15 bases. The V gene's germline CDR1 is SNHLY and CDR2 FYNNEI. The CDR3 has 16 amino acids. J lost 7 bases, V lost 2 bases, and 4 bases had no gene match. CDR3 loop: CASSENGLAGGYTQYF. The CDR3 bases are TGTGCCAGCAGTGAAAATGGACTAGCGGGGGGGTATACGCAGTATTTT.

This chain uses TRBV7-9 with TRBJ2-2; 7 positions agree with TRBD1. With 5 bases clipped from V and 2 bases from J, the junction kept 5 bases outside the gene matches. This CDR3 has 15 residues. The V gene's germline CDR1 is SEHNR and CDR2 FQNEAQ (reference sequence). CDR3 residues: CASSPGGHNTGELFF. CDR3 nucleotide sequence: TGTGCCAGCAGCCCAGGGGGACACAACACCGGGGAGCTGTTTTTT. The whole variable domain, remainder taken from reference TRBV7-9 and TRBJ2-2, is DTGVSQNPRHKITKRGQNVTFRCDPISEHNRLYWYRQTLGQGPEFLTYFQNEAQLEKSRLLSDRFSAERPKGSFSTLEIQRTEQGDSAMYLCASSPGGHNTGELFFGEGSRLTVL.

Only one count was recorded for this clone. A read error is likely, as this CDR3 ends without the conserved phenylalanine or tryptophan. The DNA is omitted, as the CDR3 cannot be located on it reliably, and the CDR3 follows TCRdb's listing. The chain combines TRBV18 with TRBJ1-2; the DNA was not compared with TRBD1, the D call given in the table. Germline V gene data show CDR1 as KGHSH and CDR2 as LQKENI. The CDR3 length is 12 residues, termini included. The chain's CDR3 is CASSRPGQGITY.

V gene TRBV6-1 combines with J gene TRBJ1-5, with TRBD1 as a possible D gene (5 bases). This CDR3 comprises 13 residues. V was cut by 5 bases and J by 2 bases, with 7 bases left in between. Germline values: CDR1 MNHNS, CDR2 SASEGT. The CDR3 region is CASSTTGNQPQHF. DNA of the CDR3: TGTGCCAGCAGTACGACAGGCAATCAGCCCCAGCATTTT.

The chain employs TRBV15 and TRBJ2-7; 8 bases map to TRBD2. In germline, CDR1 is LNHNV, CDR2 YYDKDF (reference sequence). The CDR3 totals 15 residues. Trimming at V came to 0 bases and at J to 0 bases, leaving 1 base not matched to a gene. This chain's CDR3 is CATSRDTSGSYEQYF. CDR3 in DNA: TGTGCCACCAGCAGAGATACTAGCGGCTCCTACGAGCAGTACTTC.

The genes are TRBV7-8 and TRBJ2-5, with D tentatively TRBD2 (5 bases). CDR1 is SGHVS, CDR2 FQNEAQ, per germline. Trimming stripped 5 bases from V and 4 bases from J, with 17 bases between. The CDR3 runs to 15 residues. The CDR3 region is CASSQLLALLETQYF. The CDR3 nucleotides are TGTGCCAGCAGCCAGCTGTTAGCGTTATTAGAGACCCAGTACTTC.

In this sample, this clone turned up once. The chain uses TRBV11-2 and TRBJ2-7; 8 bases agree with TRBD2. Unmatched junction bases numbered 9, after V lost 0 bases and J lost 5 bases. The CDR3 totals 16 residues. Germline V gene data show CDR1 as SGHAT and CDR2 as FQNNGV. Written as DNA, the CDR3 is TGTGCCAGCAGCTTAGATCCCGGAGCGGGAGTACACGAGCAGTACTTC. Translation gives CASSLDPGAGVHEQYF.

The chain's CDR3 is CASSQDLDTIVGAFF. Here the CDR3 DNA reads TGCGCCAGCAGCCAAGACCTGGACACCATCGTGGGGGCTTTCTTT. The chain is built from TRBV4-1 and TRBJ1-1; TRBD1 is a possible D gene (5 bases). V lost 0 bases and J lost 11, with 19 bases in between. CDR3 size: 15 residues. Germline V CDR1 and CDR2: MGHRA, YSYEKL.

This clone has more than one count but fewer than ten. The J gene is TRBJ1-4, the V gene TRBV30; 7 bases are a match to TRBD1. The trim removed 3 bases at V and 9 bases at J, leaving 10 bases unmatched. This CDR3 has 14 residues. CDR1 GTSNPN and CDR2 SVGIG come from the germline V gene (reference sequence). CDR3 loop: CAWRRQGEEKKLFF. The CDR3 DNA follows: TGTGCCTGGAGGCGACAGGGCGAGGAAAAAAAACTGTTTTTT.

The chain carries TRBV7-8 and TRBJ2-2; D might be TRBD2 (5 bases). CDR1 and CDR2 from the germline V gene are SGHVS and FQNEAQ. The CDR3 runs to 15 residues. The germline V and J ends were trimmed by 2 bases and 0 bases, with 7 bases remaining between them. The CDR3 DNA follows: TGTGCCAGCAGCTTAAACGGGGCGAACACCGGGGAGCTGTTTTTT. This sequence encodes CASSLNGANTGELFF.

CDR3 bases: TGCGCCAGCAGCATACAGGGGCTAAGCAATCAGCCCCAGCATTTT. Its protein is CASSIQGLSNQPQHF. This chain links TRBV5-1 with TRBJ1-5; 7 nucleotides align to TRBD1. Unmatched junction bases numbered 5, after V lost 4 bases and J lost 1 base. The germline V gene encodes CDR1 SGHRS and CDR2 YFSETQ. This CDR3 is 15 amino acids long.

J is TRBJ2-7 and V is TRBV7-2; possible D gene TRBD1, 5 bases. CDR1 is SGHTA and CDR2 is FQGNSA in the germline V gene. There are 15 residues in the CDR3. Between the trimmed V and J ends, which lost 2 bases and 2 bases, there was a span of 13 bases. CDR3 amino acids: CASSLSLGPTYEQYF. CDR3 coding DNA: TGTGCCAGCAGCTTATCTCTGGGGCCAACCTACGAGCAGTACTTC.

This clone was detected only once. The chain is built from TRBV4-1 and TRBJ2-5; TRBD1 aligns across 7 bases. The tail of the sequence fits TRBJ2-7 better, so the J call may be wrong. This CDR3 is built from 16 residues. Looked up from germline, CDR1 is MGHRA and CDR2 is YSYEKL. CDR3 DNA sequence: TGCGCCAGCAGCTACTTACACAGGGGAAAAGACTACGAGCAGTACTTC. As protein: CASSYLHRGKDYEQYF.

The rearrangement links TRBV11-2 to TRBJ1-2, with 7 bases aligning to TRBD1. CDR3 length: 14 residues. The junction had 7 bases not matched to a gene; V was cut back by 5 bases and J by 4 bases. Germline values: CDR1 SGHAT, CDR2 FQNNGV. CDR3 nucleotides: TGTGCCAGCAGCCCTCCGGGACAGCGCTATGGCTACACCTTC. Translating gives CASSPPGQRYGYTF. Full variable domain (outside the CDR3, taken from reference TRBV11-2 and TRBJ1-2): EAGVAQSPRYKIIEKRQSVAFWCNPISGHATLYWYQQILGQGPKLLIQFQNNGVVDDSQLPKDRFSAERLKGVDSTLKIQPAKLEDSAVYLCASSPPGQRYGYTFGSGTRLTVV.

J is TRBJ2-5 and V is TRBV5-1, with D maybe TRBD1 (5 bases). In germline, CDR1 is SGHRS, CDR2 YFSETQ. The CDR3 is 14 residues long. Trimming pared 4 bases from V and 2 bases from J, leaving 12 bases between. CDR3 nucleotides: TGCGCCAGCAGCCAGAGACAGTTTCAAGAGACCCAGTACTTC. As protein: CASSQRQFQETQYF. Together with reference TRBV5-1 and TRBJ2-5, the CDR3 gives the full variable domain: KAGVTQTPRYLIKTRGQQVTLSCSPISGHRSVSWYQQTPGQGLQFLFEYFSETQRNKGNFPGRFSGRQFSNSRSEMNVSTLELGDSALYLCASSQRQFQETQYFGPGTRLLVL.

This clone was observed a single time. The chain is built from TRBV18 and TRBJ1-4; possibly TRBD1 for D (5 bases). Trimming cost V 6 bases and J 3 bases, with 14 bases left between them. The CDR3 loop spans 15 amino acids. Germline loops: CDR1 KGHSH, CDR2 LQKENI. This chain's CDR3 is CASSQQEKANEKLFF. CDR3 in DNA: TGTGCCAGCTCCCAACAGGAGAAGGCTAATGAAAAACTGTTTTTT.

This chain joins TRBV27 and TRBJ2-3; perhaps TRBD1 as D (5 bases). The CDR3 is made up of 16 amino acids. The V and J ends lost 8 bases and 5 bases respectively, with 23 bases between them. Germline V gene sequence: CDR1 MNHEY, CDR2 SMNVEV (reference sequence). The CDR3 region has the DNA TGTGCCAGCGGGCTTCCTCAGGGAAGAGGCGGAGATACGCAGTATTTT. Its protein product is CASGLPQGRGGDTQYF.